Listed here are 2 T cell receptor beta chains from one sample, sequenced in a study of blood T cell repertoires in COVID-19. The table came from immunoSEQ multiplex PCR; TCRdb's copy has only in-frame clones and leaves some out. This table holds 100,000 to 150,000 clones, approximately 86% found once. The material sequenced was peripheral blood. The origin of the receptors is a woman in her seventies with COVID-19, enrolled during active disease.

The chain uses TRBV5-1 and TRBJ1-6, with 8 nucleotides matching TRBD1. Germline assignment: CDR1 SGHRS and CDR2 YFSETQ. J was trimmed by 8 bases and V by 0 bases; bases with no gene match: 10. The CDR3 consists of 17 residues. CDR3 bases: TGCGCCAGCAGCTTGGGACAGGGGATCCCCCCGGATTCACCCCTCCACTTT. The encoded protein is CASSLGQGIPPDSPLHF.

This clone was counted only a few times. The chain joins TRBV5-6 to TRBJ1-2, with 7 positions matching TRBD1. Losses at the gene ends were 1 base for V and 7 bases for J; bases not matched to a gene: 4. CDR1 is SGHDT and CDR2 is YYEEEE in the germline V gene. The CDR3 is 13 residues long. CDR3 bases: TGTGCCAGCAGCTTGACAGGGGCCGGTGGCTACACCTTC. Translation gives CASSLTGAGGYTF.